This T cell receptor beta chain was recorded in a study of circulating tumor DNA in untreated peripheral T-cell lymphoma. Findings and caveats of the study: Baseline tissues yielded approximately 83% and baseline serum over 60% tumor-specific clonotype detection.

Produced via immunoSEQ multiplex PCR; TCRdb's table is partial and in-frame only. The sample has around 6,600 clones; roughly 60% are singletons. The J segment lost 4 bases and the V segment lost 4 bases, leaving 4 bases of the junction unmatched. Germline loops: CDR1 MNHGY, CDR2 SAAAGT. CDR3 length equals 14 residues. This tumor tissue came from a pretreatment baseline collection. Points on this clone: The antigen is not known.

The rearrangement links TRBV6-8 to TRBJ2-5; TRBD1 matches 9 bases. The sample taken for sequencing was tumor tissue. The receptor was derived from a human donor with peripheral T-cell lymphoma. CDR3 sequence (DNA): TGTGCCAGCAGTTTAATGACAGGGGGAGAGACCCAGTACTTC. This gives the protein CASSLMTGGETQYF.